The entry that follows covers one T cell receptor beta chain sequence. Its antigen is undetermined. Germline V gives CDR1 SGHRS, CDR2 YFSETQ. CDR3 length: 16 amino acids. V lost 4 bases and J 2 bases, leaving 13 bases between the germline ends. This specimen belongs to a study of regulatory T cells. Study-level results: Skewed V and J usage and few unique V-J pairs marked patient repertoires, most in Tregs. Hydrophobic residues at CDR3 positions 6 and 7 were enriched in conventional CD4+ T cells of CD3G-deficient patients.

A couple of CD3G-deficient patients had more severe autoimmunity; all had some. At testing, patients were 2 to 39 years old, with reduced naive and increased memory T-cell proportions. Regulatory (CD25-high CD127-low) and conventional (CD25-low CD127-high) CD4+ T cells were sorted separately. The primer mix had 52 TRBV and 13 TRBJ primers. The repertoire was sequenced with immunoSEQ multiplex PCR; TCRdb's copy has only in-frame clones and lacks some. The data show approximately 29,000 clones, over 90% seen once. The sequence came from a child aged 2-9 years with CD3G deficiency. Source material: conventional CD4+ T cells sorted from blood. The chain has TRBV5-1 and TRBJ2-6, with TRBD1 as a possible D gene (5 bases). The chain's CDR3 is CASSVEGAAGANVLTF. CDR3 nucleotide sequence: TGCGCCAGCAGCGTGGAAGGGGCGGCTGGGGCCAACGTCCTGACTTTC. The whole variable domain, remainder taken from reference TRBV5-1 and TRBJ2-6, is KAGVTQTPRYLIKTRGQQVTLSCSPISGHRSVSWYQQTPGQGLQFLFEYFSETQRNKGNFPGRFSGRQFSNSRSEMNVSTLELGDSALYLCASSVEGAAGANVLTFGAGSRLTVL.